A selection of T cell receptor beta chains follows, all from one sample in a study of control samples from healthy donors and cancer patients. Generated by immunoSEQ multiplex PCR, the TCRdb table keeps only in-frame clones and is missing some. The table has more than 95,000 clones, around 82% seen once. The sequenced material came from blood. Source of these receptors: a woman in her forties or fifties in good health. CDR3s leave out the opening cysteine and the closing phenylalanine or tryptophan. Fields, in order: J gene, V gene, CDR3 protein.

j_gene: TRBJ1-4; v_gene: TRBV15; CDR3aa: ATSRGTATNEKLF
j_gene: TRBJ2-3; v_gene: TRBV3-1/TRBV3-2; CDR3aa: ASSQQIRARVTDTQY
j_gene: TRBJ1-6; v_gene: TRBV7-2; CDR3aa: ASRPGMGQNSPLH
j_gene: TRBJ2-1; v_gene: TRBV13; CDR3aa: ASSQALVDGPRF
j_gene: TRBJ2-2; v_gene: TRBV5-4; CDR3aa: ASSQGRRDTGELF
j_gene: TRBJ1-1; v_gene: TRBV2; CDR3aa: ASISDGNTEAF
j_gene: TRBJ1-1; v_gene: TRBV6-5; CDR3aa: ASSYPDREGTEAF
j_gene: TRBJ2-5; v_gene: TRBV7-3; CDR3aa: ASSLNFGETQY
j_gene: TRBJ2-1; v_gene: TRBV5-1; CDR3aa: ASSQDRAWNEQF
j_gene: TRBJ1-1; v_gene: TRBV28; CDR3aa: ASSLFHELNTEAF
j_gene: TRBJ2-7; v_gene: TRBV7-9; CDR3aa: ASSLPGLAGEGEQY
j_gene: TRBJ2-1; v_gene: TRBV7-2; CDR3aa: ASSLVRDEQF
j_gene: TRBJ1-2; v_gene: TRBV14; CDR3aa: ASSPQTSTGGYT
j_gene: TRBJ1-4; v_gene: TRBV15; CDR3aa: ATSRDGLPNEKLF
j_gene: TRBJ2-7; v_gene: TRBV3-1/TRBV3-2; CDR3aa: ASSRGAGVGDEQY
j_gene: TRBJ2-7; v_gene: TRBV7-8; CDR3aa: ASSVSRQGTYEQY
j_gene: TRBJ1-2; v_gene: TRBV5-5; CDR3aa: ASSLDRGLYYGYT
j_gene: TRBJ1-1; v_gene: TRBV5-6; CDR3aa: ASSRATGGWYTEAF
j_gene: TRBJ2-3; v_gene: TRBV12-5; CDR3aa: ATSGLVTDTQY
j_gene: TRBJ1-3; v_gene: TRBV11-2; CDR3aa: ASSFEGLSGNTIY
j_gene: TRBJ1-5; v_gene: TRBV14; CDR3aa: ASSRWFGEPQH
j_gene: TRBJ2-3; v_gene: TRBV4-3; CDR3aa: ASSQDPSGGSDTQY
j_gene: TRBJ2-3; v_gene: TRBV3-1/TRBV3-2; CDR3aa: ASSTRGARGDTQY
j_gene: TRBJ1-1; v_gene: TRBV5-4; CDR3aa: ASSLQGRNTEAF
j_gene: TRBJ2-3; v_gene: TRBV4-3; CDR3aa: ASSQDPAGGSAGDTQY
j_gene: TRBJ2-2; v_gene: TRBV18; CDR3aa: ASSPGDTYTGELF
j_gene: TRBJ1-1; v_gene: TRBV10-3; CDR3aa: AISGSGTGNTEAF
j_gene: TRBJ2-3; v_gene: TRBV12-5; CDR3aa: ASGLSRVADTQY
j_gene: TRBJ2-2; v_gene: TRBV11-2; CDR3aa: ASSLEGRGLPGELF
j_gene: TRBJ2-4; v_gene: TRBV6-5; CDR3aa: ASSYSRVAKNIQY
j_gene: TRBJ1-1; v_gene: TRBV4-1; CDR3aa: ASSQVQGSGTEAF
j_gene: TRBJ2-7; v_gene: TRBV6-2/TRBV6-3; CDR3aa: ASSYPDLLAGGYHEQY
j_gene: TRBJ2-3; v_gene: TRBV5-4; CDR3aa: ASSLRQGAPDTQY
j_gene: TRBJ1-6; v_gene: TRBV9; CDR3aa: ASSTTMDGSSPLH
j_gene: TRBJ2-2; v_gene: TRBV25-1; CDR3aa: ASSEGRGRGTGELF
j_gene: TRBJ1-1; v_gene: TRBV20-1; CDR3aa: SASLSQGADTEAF
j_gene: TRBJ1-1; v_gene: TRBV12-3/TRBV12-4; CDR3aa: ASSFETTGAF
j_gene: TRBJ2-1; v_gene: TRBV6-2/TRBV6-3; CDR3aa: ASSPGSRDSDEQF
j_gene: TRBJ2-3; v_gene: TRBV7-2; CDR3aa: ASSPIAGTDTQY
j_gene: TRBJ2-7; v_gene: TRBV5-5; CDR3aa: ASSLGLAGDYEQY
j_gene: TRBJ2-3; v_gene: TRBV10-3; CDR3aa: AISGGRGNTDTQY
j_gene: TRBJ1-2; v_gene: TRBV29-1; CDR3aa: SAEGGNGYT
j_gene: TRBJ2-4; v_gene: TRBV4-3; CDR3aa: ASSSLLAGKNIQY